One and the same sample provided the 25 T cell receptor beta chains below, sequenced in a study of blood T cell repertoires in COVID-19. The assay was immunoSEQ multiplex PCR, and TCRdb's table has in-frame clones only and misses some. The sample has just over 85,000 clones; 80% to 90% are singletons. Sample: peripheral blood. The receptors stem from a man between 50 and 59 years old with acute or convalescent COVID-19.

The chain carries TRBV5-1 and TRBJ1-2; TRBD1 agrees at 7 bases. This CDR3 comprises 14 residues. Germline V CDR1 and CDR2: SGHRS, YFSETQ. Losses at the gene ends were 4 bases for V and 4 bases for J; bases not matched to a gene: 7. CDR3 sequence (DNA): TGCGCCAGCAGCCCCTGGGACAGCCTCTATGGCTACACCTTC. Translated: CASSPWDSLYGYTF.

The chain carries TRBV10-3 and TRBJ1-1; 7 bases align to TRBD1. V lost 5 bases to trimming and J lost 3 bases; unmatched junction nucleotides: 18. The CDR3 sequence is 18 residues long. Germline lookup yields CDR1 ENHRY and CDR2 SYGVKD. The CDR3 nucleotides read TGTGCCATCAGTTATCGACAGGGAGTCACACCCGGAGACACTGAAGCTTTCTTT. Its translation: CAISYRQGVTPGDTEAFF.

The chain employs TRBV11-3 and TRBJ2-3; the D gene is possibly TRBD2 (6 bases). The V end lost 5 bases, the J end lost 10 bases, and 16 bases lay between the germline ends. This CDR3 has 13 residues. Germline lookup yields CDR1 SGHNT and CDR2 YENEEA. The CDR3 loop reads CASSGGGVGAQYF. DNA for the CDR3: TGTGCCAGCAGCGGGGGAGGAGTAGGTGCGCAGTATTTT. Drawing the rest from reference TRBV11-3 and TRBJ2-3, the complete variable domain is EAGVVQSPRYKIIEKKQPVAFWCNPISGHNTLYWYLQNLGQGPELLIRYENEEAVDDSQLPKDRFSAERLKGVDSTLKIQPAELGDSAVYLCASSGGGVGAQYFGPGTRLTVL.

The J gene is TRBJ2-7, the V gene TRBV10-3, with D possibly TRBD1 on 6 matching bases. V lost 6 bases and J lost 7, with 13 bases in between. CDR1 is ENHRY, CDR2 SYGVKD, per germline. This CDR3 comprises 12 residues. Here the CDR3 DNA reads TGTGCCATCAGCTTACAGGGTTGGGAGCAGTACGTC. Translated, it gives CAISLQGWEQYV.

This chain links TRBV29-1 with TRBJ2-5, with 7 positions matching TRBD2. This CDR3 region has 15 residues. In germline, CDR1 is SQVTM, CDR2 ANQGSEA. V dropped 6 bases and J dropped 0; count of bases not matched to a gene: 10. The CDR3 loop reads CSVLGGGTDQETQYF. The DNA of the CDR3 is TGCAGCGTATTGGGGGGGGGAACCGACCAAGAGACCCAGTACTTC.

The CDR3 coding sequence is TGTGCCATCAGTGAGTCTGGGGGGGCAGGTCAGCCCCAGCATTTT. Its protein is CAISESGGAGQPQHF. V usage is TRBV10-3 and J usage is TRBJ1-5; TRBD1 might be the D (6 bases). V dropped 0 bases and J dropped 6 bases, with 12 bases sitting between them. Germline V gene data show CDR1 as ENHRY and CDR2 as SYGVKD. This CDR3 is 15 amino acids long.

This rearrangement joins TRBV29-1 to TRBJ1-2; 12 nucleotides match TRBD1. The CDR3 is 13 amino acids. Germline V gives CDR1 SQVTM, CDR2 ANQGSEA. This CDR3 reads CSLGTGGVSGYTF. The CDR3 DNA reads as TGCAGTCTTGGGACAGGGGGCGTCTCTGGCTACACCTTC.

This chain connects TRBV4-1 to TRBJ1-2; tentative D call: TRBD1 (5 bases). The CDR3 has 14 residues. Trimming pared 1 base from V and 3 bases from J, leaving 9 bases between. Germline CDR1 is MGHRA and CDR2 is YSYEKL. The chain's CDR3 is CASSQGGVHYGYTF. CDR3 bases: TGCGCCAGCAGCCAAGGGGGGGTACACTATGGCTACACCTTC.

This chain joins TRBV12-5 and TRBJ1-1; perhaps TRBD1 as D (5 bases). The V gene's germline CDR1 is LGHNT and CDR2 FRNRAP. With 2 bases removed from V and 1 base from J, the gap between germline ends came to 11 bases. The CDR3 sequence is 15 residues long. CDR3 DNA sequence: TGTGCTAGTGGTTTGTTAAGGGGCGCGAACACTGAAGCTTTCTTT. Translating gives CASGLLRGANTEAFF. The full variable domain, rest sourced from reference TRBV12-5 and TRBJ1-1, is DARVTQTPRHKVTEMGQEVTMRCQPILGHNTVFWYRQTMMQGLELLAYFRNRAPLDDSGMPKDRFSAEMPDATLATLKIQPSEPRDSAVYFCASGLLRGANTEAFFGQGTRLTVV.

The chain links TRBV18 to TRBJ2-7; tentative D call: TRBD1 (5 bases). Germline V gene sequence: CDR1 KGHSH, CDR2 LQKENI. CDR3 length: 14 residues. Deletions cut 5 bases from V and 4 bases from J, with 15 bases between. CDR3 in amino acids: CASSSVGHPYEQYV. CDR3 DNA: TGTGCCAGCTCATCCGTAGGACACCCTTACGAGCAGTACGTC.

V and J are TRBV7-3 and TRBJ1-4, with TRBD1 matching 10 bases. The germline V gene encodes CDR1 SGHTA and CDR2 FQGTGA. J was trimmed by 3 bases and V by 1 base; bases with no gene match: 2. The CDR3 runs 16 residues. This chain's CDR3 is CASSLNGQGANEKLFF. The CDR3 DNA is TGTGCCAGCAGCTTAAACGGACAGGGGGCTAATGAAAAACTGTTTTTT.

The chain combines TRBV7-6 with TRBJ1-3; tentative D call: TRBD1 (5 bases). Trimming shortened V by 3 bases and J by 0 bases, and 15 bases separated the two germline ends. Germline assignment: CDR1 SGHVS and CDR2 FNYEAQ. This CDR3 has 17 amino acids. The chain's CDR3 is CASSFELSGYSGNTIYF. CDR3 coding DNA: TGTGCCAGCAGCTTCGAGTTATCAGGGTACTCTGGAAACACCATATATTTT.

The chain recombines TRBV4-2 with TRBJ1-1; D gene ambiguous. The CDR3 consists of 15 residues. CDR1 LGHNA and CDR2 YNFKEQ come from the germline V gene. Trimming cost V 1 base and J 3 bases, with 12 bases left between them. The CDR3 protein is CASSQGASTDTEAFF. The CDR3 DNA is TGTGCCAGCAGCCAAGGGGCCTCCACGGACACTGAAGCTTTCTTT.

DNA of the CDR3: TGTGCCAGCAGCCCAGGCCGGGGGAGCGCTTTCTTT. Residues: CASSPGRGSAFF. This chain uses TRBV3-1 (or the pseudogene TRBV3-2) with TRBJ1-1; perhaps TRBD1 as D (5 bases). The CDR3 length is 12 residues. V was clipped by 4 bases and J by 11 bases, with 14 bases between them. Germline assignment: CDR1 LGHDT and CDR2 YNNKEL (reference sequence).

J is TRBJ1-2 and V is TRBV6-7; 11 bases are a match to TRBD1. TRBV6-7 is placed among ORFs of uncertain function. The V gene end was trimmed by 5 bases and the J gene end by 7 bases; junction bases not matched to a gene: 6. The CDR3 has 14 residues. The CDR3 loop is CASSPRTGGCGYTF. DNA of the CDR3: TGTGCCAGCAGTCCCCGGACAGGGGGCTGTGGCTACACCTTC.

The rearrangement links TRBV20-1 to TRBJ2-3, with TRBD1 matching 8 bases. The CDR3 contains 14 residues. J lost 5 bases, V lost 3 bases, and 7 bases had no gene match. Germline V CDR1 and CDR2: DFQATT, SNEGSKA (reference sequence). The CDR3 DNA follows: TGCAGTGCTAGTACAGGGGGGTCGGGAGATACGCAGTATTTT. This translates into CSASTGGSGDTQYF.

The CDR3 here is CASSFGTGGTDTQYF. The CDR3 DNA sequence: TGTGCCAGCAGCTTCGGGACAGGGGGCACAGATACGCAGTATTTT. The chain recombines TRBV5-8 with TRBJ2-3; 10 bases align to TRBD1. CDR3 length: 15 amino acids. The germline V gene encodes CDR1 SGHTS and CDR2 YDEGEE. V was pared by 2 bases and J by 1 base, with 1 base of the junction left unmatched.

The rearrangement links TRBV7-2 to TRBJ2-3; 7 bases agree with TRBD1. Germline CDR1 and CDR2: SGHTA and FQGNSA. The CDR3 has 17 residues. V shed 0 bases, J shed 4 bases, and the junction held 10 bases outside the gene matches. The CDR3 DNA reads as TGTGCCAGCAGCTTAGCGAGGGCAGGGGGTAAGGCAGATACGCAGTATTTT. It codes for CASSLARAGGKADTQYF.

The rearrangement joins TRBV3-1 (or the pseudogene TRBV3-2) to TRBJ1-1; 7 nucleotides line up with TRBD1. Germline-derived CDR1 and CDR2 are LGHDT and YNNKEL (reference sequence). There are 14 residues in the CDR3. J gave up 6 bases and V 4 bases, and 8 bases lay outside the gene matches. Here the CDR3 DNA reads TGTGCCAGCAGCCCGACAGGGCCGTTTCCTGAAGCTTTCTTT. Its protein is CASSPTGPFPEAFF.

The J gene is TRBJ1-1, the V gene TRBV28; no reliable D call. Germline V lookup: CDR1 MDHEN, CDR2 SYDVKM. The ends were cut back, 3 bases at V and 2 bases at J, with 10 bases in the middle. This CDR3 spans 14 amino acids. CDR3 amino acids: CASSFSGVNTEAFF. In DNA, the CDR3 is TGTGCCAGCAGTTTTTCCGGTGTTAACACTGAAGCTTTCTTT.

This chain connects TRBV10-3 to TRBJ2-1; D is possibly TRBD2 (6 bases). The germline V gene has CDR1 ENHRY and CDR2 SYGVKD. V lost 6 bases and J lost 7, with 13 bases in between. The CDR3 runs to 13 residues. CDR3 bases: TGTGCCATCAGAGAAGCGGGTCTGAATGAGCAGTTCTTC. Its translation: CAIREAGLNEQFF.

The gene calls are TRBV30 and TRBJ2-1; D may be TRBD2 (5 bases). Germline CDR1 reads GTSNPN; CDR2 reads SVGIG (reference sequence). The CDR3 covers 15 residues. V was pared by 4 bases and J by 0 bases, with 13 bases between. The DNA for the CDR3 is TGTGCCTGGACGGGCAAGCGGAGCTCCTACAATGAGCAGTTCTTC. This gives the protein CAWTGKRSSYNEQFF.

The chain couples TRBV11-2 to TRBJ1-1; 9 bases fit TRBD1. Germline loops: CDR1 SGHAT, CDR2 FQNNGV. After removal of 1 base from V and 5 bases from J, the junction contained 8 bases not matched to a gene. This CDR3 has 16 residues. The DNA of the CDR3 is TGTGCCAGCAGCTTAGTTTTGGGACAGGGATATACTGAAGCTTTCTTT. This translates into CASSLVLGQGYTEAFF.

The V call is TRBV30, the J call TRBJ2-3, with D hard to call. Germline values: CDR1 GTSNPN, CDR2 SVGIG (reference sequence). The CDR3 is made up of 12 amino acids. The V gene lost 5 bases and the J gene lost 5 bases, with 11 bases spanning the gap. The CDR3 reads CAWSRGGDTQYF. Written as DNA, the CDR3 is TGTGCCTGGTCCCGAGGTGGAGATACGCAGTATTTT. Complete variable domain (other parts from reference TRBV30 and TRBJ2-3): SQTIHQWPATLVQPVGSPLSLECTVEGTSNPNLYWYRQAAGRGLQLLFYSVGIGQISSEVPQNLSASRPQDRQFILSSKKLLLSDSGFYLCAWSRGGDTQYFGPGTRLTVL.

The chain recombines TRBV5-6 with TRBJ1-5; D perhaps matches TRBD1 (5 bases). The CDR3 is 15 amino acids. The germline CDR1 and CDR2 sequences are SGHDT and YYEEEE. Trimming shortened V by 0 bases and J by 6 bases, and 13 bases separated the two germline ends. DNA for the CDR3: TGTGCCAGCAGCTTGGAGGGGCAGGGTGGTCAGCCCCAGCATTTT. Translated, it gives CASSLEGQGGQPQHF.